This T cell receptor beta chain was sequenced during a study of metastatic and nonmetastatic thyroid tumors. This CDR3 has 15 residues. Trimming cost V 5 bases and J 1 base; bases outside gene matches: 5. Looked up from germline, CDR1 is SGHAT and CDR2 is FQDESV (reference sequence). MiXCR was used by TCRdb to re-call the PCR reads. The sample has around 18,000 clones, 29% seen once. Not a single patient had been given any form of treatment at any point before undergoing thyroid surgery. The sequenced sample was tumor tissue. This TCR was sampled from a female donor with papillary thyroid cancer or a benign thyroid nodule (not recorded which). Some clones in this sample may be carry-over from other donors' samples. The chain uses TRBV11-1 and TRBJ2-3, with 8 nucleotides matching TRBD1. CDR3 protein: CASSNPGQGTDTQYF. CDR3 in DNA: TGTGCCAGCAGCAATCCGGGACAGGGCACAGATACGCAGTATTTT.